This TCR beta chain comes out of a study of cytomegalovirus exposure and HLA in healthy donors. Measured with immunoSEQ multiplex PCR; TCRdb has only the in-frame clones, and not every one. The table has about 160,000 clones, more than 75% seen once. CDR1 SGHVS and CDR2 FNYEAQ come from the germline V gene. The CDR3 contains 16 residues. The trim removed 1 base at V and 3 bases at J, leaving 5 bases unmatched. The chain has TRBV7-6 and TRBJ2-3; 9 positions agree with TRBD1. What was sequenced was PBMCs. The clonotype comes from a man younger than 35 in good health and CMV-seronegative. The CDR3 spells CASSLGGTGMTDTQYF. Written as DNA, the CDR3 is TGTGCCAGCAGCTTAGGGGGGACAGGGATGACAGATACGCAGTATTTT.